The next 13 T cell receptor beta chains were all read from a single sample in a study of blood T cell repertoires in COVID-19. Profiled with immunoSEQ multiplex PCR; TCRdb holds only in-frame clones, not every one. In the table there are 140,000 or so clones, roughly 88% of which are singletons. The specimen was peripheral blood. The source of these receptors is a man between 65 and 80 years old with acute or convalescent COVID-19.

V usage is TRBV6-5 and J usage is TRBJ1-4, with TRBD1 matching 7 bases. The CDR3 consists of 15 residues. CDR1 MNHEY and CDR2 SVGAGI come from the germline V gene. The V segment lost 6 bases and the J segment 6 bases; nucleotides outside the gene matches: 10. The CDR3 is CASRRGPGRDEKLFF. CDR3 in DNA: TGTGCCAGCAGGAGGGGGCCAGGGAGAGATGAAAAACTGTTTTTT.

The rearrangement joins TRBV2 to TRBJ1-1; D is uncertain. CDR1 and CDR2 (germline): SNHLY, FYNNEI. V lost 8 bases and J lost 1, with 8 bases in between. CDR3 length equals 12 residues. The CDR3 DNA is TGTGCCAGCGGGCGACAGAACACTGAAGCTTTCTTT. Translating gives CASGRQNTEAFF.

The V call is TRBV19, the J call TRBJ2-5; 7 bases align to TRBD1. J was trimmed by 4 bases and V by 5 bases; bases with no gene match: 4. The CDR3 has 13 residues. The germline V gene has CDR1 LNHDA and CDR2 SQIVND (reference sequence). CDR3 protein: CASSGDSRETQYF. The CDR3 DNA reads as TGTGCCAGTAGTGGGGACAGTCGAGAGACCCAGTACTTC.

This clone has just one count. The gene calls are TRBV9 and TRBJ2-7; 8 positions agree with TRBD2. In germline, CDR1 is SGDLS, CDR2 YYNGEE. The V segment lost 0 bases and the J segment 2 bases; nucleotides outside the gene matches: 7. The CDR3 spans 16 residues. CDR3 region: CASSVGLAGLPYEQYF. The CDR3 region has the DNA TGTGCCAGCAGCGTAGGGCTAGCGGGCCTTCCCTACGAGCAGTACTTC.

The rearrangement joins TRBV28 to TRBJ2-3; the match to TRBD1 covers 9 bases. The CDR3 totals 15 residues. The J segment lost 9 bases and the V segment lost 3 bases, leaving 10 bases of the junction unmatched. Germline values: CDR1 MDHEN, CDR2 SYDVKM. CDR3 sequence: CASSFRDRVAGTQYF. The CDR3 DNA reads as TGTGCCAGCAGTTTCCGGGACAGGGTGGCTGGAACGCAGTATTTT.

The CDR3 DNA reads as TGTGCCAGTAGTATAGGAGCGGGAGGGTCCTACAATGAGCAGTTCTTC. Translation: CASSIGAGGSYNEQFF. V gene TRBV19 combines with J gene TRBJ2-1, with TRBD2 matching 10 bases. This CDR3 region has 16 residues. V shed 1 base, J shed 1 base, and the junction held 1 base outside the gene matches. Looked up from germline, CDR1 is LNHDA and CDR2 is SQIVND (reference sequence).

This chain links TRBV7-3 with TRBJ2-7; D is unresolved. Germline CDR1 reads SGHTA; CDR2 reads FQGTGA. Trimming removed 3 bases at V and 8 bases at J, with 14 bases between. The CDR3 has 13 residues. The CDR3 is CASSFNYQSQQYF. CDR3 bases: TGTGCCAGCAGCTTCAACTACCAAAGCCAGCAGTACTTC.

This clone was recorded a few times. J is TRBJ1-5 and V is TRBV30, with D perhaps TRBD1 (5 bases). Germline V gene data show CDR1 as GTSNPN and CDR2 as SVGIG (reference sequence). This CDR3 contains 13 residues. Between the trimmed V and J ends, which lost 0 bases and 7 bases, there was a span of 10 bases. DNA of the CDR3: TGTGCCTGGAGTGTTTTGACAGAACAGCCCCAGCATTTT. This gives the protein CAWSVLTEQPQHF.

This clone was seen only a few times. This rearrangement joins TRBV4-1 to TRBJ1-5; D gene uncertain. Trimming removed 8 bases at V and 3 bases at J, with 5 bases between. This CDR3 is built from 11 residues. Per the germline V gene, CDR1 is MGHRA and CDR2 is YSYEKL. The CDR3 is CASGDNQPQHF. CDR3 nucleotide sequence: TGCGCCAGCGGAGACAATCAGCCCCAGCATTTT.

The V gene is TRBV24-1, the J gene TRBJ2-7; D not resolved. V lost 6 bases and J 7 bases, leaving 15 bases between the germline ends. CDR1 and CDR2 (germline): KGHDR, SFDVKD. The CDR3 is 13 residues long. CDR3: CATSRANSPEQYF. In DNA, the CDR3 is TGTGCCACCAGTAGAGCGAATTCGCCGGAGCAGTACTTC.

The genes are TRBV27 and TRBJ1-4, with TRBD1 matching 9 bases. With 6 bases clipped from V and 3 bases from J, the junction kept 8 bases outside the gene matches. CDR1 is MNHEY, CDR2 SMNVEV, per germline (reference sequence). This CDR3 is 16 amino acids long. CDR3 region: CASSTTGGDANEKLFF. The DNA for the CDR3 is TGTGCCAGCAGCACAACAGGGGGCGACGCTAATGAAAAACTGTTTTTT.

This chain uses TRBV12-3 or TRBV12-4 with TRBJ1-2; 7 positions agree with TRBD1. The CDR3 is made up of 12 amino acids. Trimming took 6 bases from V and 10 from J; bases not matched to a gene: 8. The CDR3 loop is CASSWDSLIYTF. The DNA for the CDR3 is TGTGCCAGCAGCTGGGACAGCCTAATCTACACCTTC.

This chain joins TRBV3-1 (or the pseudogene TRBV3-2) and TRBJ1-2; perhaps TRBD1 as D (6 bases). Germline CDR1 is LGHDT and CDR2 is YNNKEL (reference sequence). This CDR3 is 14 amino acids long. Trimming cost V 3 bases and J 6 bases, with 14 bases left between them. The CDR3 spells CASSHSTGTDGYTF. The CDR3 nucleotides are TGTGCCAGCAGCCACTCTACAGGGACCGATGGCTACACCTTC.